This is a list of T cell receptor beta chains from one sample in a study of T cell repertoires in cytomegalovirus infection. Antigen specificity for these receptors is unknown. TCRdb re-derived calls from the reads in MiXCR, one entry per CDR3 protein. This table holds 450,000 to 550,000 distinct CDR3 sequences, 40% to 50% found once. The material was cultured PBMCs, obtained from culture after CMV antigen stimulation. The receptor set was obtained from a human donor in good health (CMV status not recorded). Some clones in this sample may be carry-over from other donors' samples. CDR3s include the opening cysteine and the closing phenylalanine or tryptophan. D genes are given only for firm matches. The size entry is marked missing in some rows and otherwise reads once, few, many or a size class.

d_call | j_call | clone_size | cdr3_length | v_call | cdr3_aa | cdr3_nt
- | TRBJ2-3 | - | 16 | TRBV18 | CASSPPSGDSTDTQYF | TGTGCCAGCTCACCACCATCCGGGGATAGCACAGATACGCAGTATTTT
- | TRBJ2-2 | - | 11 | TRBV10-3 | CAISGNGELFF | TGTGCCATCAGTGGAAACGGGGAGCTGTTTTTT
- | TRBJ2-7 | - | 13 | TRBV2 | CASSDAYSYEQYF | TGTGCCAGCAGCGACGCTTATTCCTACGAGCAGTACTTC
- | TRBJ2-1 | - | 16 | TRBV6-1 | CASSETAGASYNEQFF | TGTGCCAGCAGTGAAACCGCCGGGGCCTCCTACAATGAGCAGTTCTTC
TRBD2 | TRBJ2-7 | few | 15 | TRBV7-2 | CASSSMAGGPYEQYF | TGTGCCAGCAGCTCTATGGCGGGGGGACCCTACGAGCAGTACTTC
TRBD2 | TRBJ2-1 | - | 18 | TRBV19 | CASRHLPRGAGEGNEQFF | TGTGCCAGTAGACACCTCCCCCGGGGAGCGGGAGAGGGAAATGAGCAGTTCTTC
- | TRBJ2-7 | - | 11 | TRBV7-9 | CASSPYREQYF | TGTGCCAGCAGCCCGTATCGCGAGCAGTACTTC
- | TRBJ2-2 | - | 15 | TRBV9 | CASRPGGSNTGELFF | TGTGCCAGCAGGCCTGGAGGCTCAAACACCGGGGAGCTGTTTTTT
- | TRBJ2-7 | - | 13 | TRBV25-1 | CASSIGTTYEQYF | TGTGCCAGCAGTATCGGCACAACCTACGAGCAGTACTTC
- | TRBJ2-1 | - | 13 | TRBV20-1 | CSAIRWAPNEQFF | TGCAGTGCTATCCGATGGGCCCCCAATGAGCAGTTCTTC
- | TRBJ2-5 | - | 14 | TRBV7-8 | CASSLVQIQETQYF | TGTGCCAGCAGCTTAGTGCAGATACAAGAGACCCAGTACTTC
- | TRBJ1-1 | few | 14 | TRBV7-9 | CASRKQGSNTEAFF | TGTGCCAGCCGAAAACAGGGTTCGAACACTGAAGCTTTCTTT
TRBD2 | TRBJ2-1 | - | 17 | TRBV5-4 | CASSQPSGRAAYNEQFF | TGTGCCAGCAGCCAACCTAGCGGGAGGGCTGCCTACAATGAGCAGTTCTTC
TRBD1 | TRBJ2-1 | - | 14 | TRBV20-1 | CSAPRGTGTWEQFF | TGCAGTGCTCCAAGAGGGACAGGGACTTGGGAGCAGTTCTTC
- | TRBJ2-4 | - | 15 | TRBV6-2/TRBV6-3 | CASSSPAGQLNIQYF | TGTGCCAGCAGCAGCCCCGCGGGACAGTTAAACATTCAGTACTTC
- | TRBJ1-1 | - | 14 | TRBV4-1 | CASSQGDRAAEAFF | TGCGCCAGCAGCCAAGGGGATAGGGCAGCTGAAGCTTTCTTT
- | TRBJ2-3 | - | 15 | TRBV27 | CASSLWRGGTDTQYF | TGTGCCAGCAGTTTATGGCGGGGCGGCACAGATACGCAGTATTTT
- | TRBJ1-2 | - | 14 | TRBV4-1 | CASSHRTEDYGYTF | TGCGCCAGCAGCCACCGCACGGAAGACTATGGCTACACCTTC
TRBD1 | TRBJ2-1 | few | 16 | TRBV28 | CASSPLDSLGTDEQFF | TGTGCCAGCAGTCCTCTTGACTCCTTGGGGACAGATGAGCAGTTCTTC
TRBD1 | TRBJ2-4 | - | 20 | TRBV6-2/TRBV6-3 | CASSYLTGTGGADAKNIQYF | TGTGCCAGCAGTTACTTGACCGGGACAGGGGGCGCTGATGCCAAAAACATTCAGTACTTC
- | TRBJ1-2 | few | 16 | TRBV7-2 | CASSLGGAGMAYGYTF | TGTGCCAGCAGCTTAGGGGGTGCAGGGATGGCCTATGGCTACACCTTC
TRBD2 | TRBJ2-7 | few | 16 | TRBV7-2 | CASSPASGSSSYEQYF | TGTGCCAGCAGCCCGGCTAGCGGGAGTAGCTCCTACGAGCAGTACTTC
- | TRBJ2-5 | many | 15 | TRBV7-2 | CASSLTRVFEETQYF | TGTGCCAGCAGCTTAACAAGGGTATTCGAAGAGACCCAGTACTTC